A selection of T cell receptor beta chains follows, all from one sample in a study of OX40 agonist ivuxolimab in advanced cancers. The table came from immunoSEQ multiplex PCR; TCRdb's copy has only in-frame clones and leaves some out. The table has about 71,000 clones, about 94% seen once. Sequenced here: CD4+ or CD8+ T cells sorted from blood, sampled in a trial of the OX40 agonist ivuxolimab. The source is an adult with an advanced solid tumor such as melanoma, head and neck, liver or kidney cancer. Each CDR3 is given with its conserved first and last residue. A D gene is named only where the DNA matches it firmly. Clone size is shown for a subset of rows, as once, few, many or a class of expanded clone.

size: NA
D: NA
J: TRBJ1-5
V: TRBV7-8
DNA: TGTGCCAGCAGCTTAGCCCATGACAGCAATCAGCCCCAGCATTTT
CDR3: CASSLAHDSNQPQHF

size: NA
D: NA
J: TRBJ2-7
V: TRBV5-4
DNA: TGTGCCAGCAGCCTGGGCGCGGGTGGCACCTACGAGCAGTACTTC
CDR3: CASSLGAGGTYEQYF

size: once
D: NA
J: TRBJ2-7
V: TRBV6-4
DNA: TGTGCCAGCAGTGACTCTATTGGCAGAACCTACGAGCAGTACTTC
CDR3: CASSDSIGRTYEQYF

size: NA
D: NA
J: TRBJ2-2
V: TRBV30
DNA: TGTGCCTGGAGTGTCTGGACGGTGAACACCGGGGAGCTGTTTTTT
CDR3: CAWSVWTVNTGELFF

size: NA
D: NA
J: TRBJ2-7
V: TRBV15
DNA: TGTGCCACCAGCAGAGATCTCGGGGCAACCTACGAGCAGTACTTC
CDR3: CATSRDLGATYEQYF

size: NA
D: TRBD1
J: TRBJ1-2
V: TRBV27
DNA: TGTGCCAGCAGTTTAGGGACAGGTAGTTATGGCTACACCTTC
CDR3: CASSLGTGSYGYTF

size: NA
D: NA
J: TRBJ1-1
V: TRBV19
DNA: TGTGCCAGTAGTATTTGGGGGGTCGGGACTGAAGCTTTCTTT
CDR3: CASSIWGVGTEAFF

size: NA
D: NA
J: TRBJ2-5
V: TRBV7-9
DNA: TGTGCCAGCAGCTCCTCGACAGTCCAAGAGACCCAGTACTTC
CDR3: CASSSSTVQETQYF

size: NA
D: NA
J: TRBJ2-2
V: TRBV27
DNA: TGTGCCAGCAGTACGGCCGGGATATTCAGCACCGGGGAGCTGTTTTTT
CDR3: CASSTAGIFSTGELFF

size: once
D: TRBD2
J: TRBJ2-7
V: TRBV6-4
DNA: TGTGCCAGCAGCCCCCTAGCGGGAGGCCGCTACGAGCAGTACTTC
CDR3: CASSPLAGGRYEQYF